Below, one T cell receptor (beta chain) is given with its context. The antigen is not known. This entry comes from a study of CD8 T cells in ankylosing spondylitis. TCRdb redid the calling of the 5' RACE reads with MiXCR, one entry per CDR3 protein. Of about 800,000 distinct CDR3 sequences detected, 12% appear once; the ten largest clones hold 0.51%. Study-wide points: With a CD8+ phenotype, disease-linked clones were relatively rare in peripheral blood. A TCR beta motif of 7 or 8 highly homologous variants appeared characteristic of ankylosing spondylitis blood.

Germline CDR1 is DFQATT and CDR2 is SNEGSKA (reference sequence). Trimming took 6 bases from V and 8 from J; bases not matched to a gene: 11. The CDR3 has 13 residues. The V call is TRBV20-1, the J call TRBJ1-2; TRBD1 aligns across 8 bases. Sample: blood, either unsorted or a sorted T cell fraction (not recorded which). The receptor was derived from a male donor with ankylosing spondylitis. CDR3: CSANTDRAEGYTF. The DNA for the CDR3 is TGCAGTGCCAATACGGACAGGGCGGAAGGCTACACCTTC.